The rows below give T cell receptor beta chains drawn from one sample of a study of shared clonotypes between healthy human individuals. Produced via immunoSEQ multiplex PCR; TCRdb's table is partial and in-frame only. This sample has about 2.5 million clones, with under 95% found just once. Sequencing was done on a sample of naive CD4+ T cells from PBMCs. Receptors originate from a man younger than 35 in good health. Some clones in this sample may be carry-over from other donors' samples. Both conserved end residues are part of each CDR3. D genes are given only for firm matches. Where a row states a size, it is once, few, many or the class of an expanded clone; other rows omit it.

>TRBJ2-7|-|TRBV11-2|TRBD1
CASRDNRGRFYEQYF
TGTGCCAGCAGAGATAACAGGGGAAGGTTCTACGAGCAGTACTTC
>TRBJ1-1|-|TRBV28|TRBD1
CASSPRDRIMNTEAFF
TGTGCCAGCAGTCCCCGGGACAGGATCATGAACACTGAAGCTTTCTTT
>TRBJ1-5|-|TRBV5-5|-
CASSPVDALVGPQHF
TGTGCCAGCAGCCCGGTGGACGCCTTGGTGGGGCCCCAGCATTTT
>TRBJ2-3|-|TRBV7-6|-
CASSFSGTDTQYF
TGTGCCAGCAGCTTTTCGGGCACAGATACGCAGTATTTT
>TRBJ2-5|once|TRBV5-1|-
CASSRGAPRETQYF
TGCGCCAGCTCCCGGGGGGCTCCGAGAGAGACCCAGTACTTC
>TRBJ2-7|-|TRBV6-5|-
CASSYSSYEQYF
TGTGCCAGCAGTTACTCGAGCTACGAGCAGTACTTC
>TRBJ2-2|-|TRBV28|-
CASSPPRGPAGELFF
TGTGCCAGCAGTCCCCCCAGAGGGCCCGCCGGGGAGCTGTTTTTT
>TRBJ2-7|once|TRBV9|TRBD1
CASSVDGTAKTYEQYF
TGTGCCAGCAGCGTAGATGGGACAGCAAAAACGTACGAGCAGTACTTC
>TRBJ2-7|-|TRBV25-1|TRBD1
CASRRTGLSYEQYF
TGTGCCAGCAGGCGGACAGGGCTTTCCTACGAGCAGTACTTC
>TRBJ1-2|-|TRBV5-4|TRBD1
CASSPARTGGYYGYTF
TGTGCCAGCAGCCCAGCTAGGACAGGGGGGTACTATGGCTACACCTTC
>TRBJ1-1|-|TRBV19|-
CASSIESAAEAFF
TGTGCCAGTAGTATAGAGTCGGCGGCTGAAGCTTTCTTT
>TRBJ2-3|-|TRBV7-2|-
CASSPDRGTDTQYF
TGTGCCAGCAGCCCGGACCGTGGCACAGATACGCAGTATTTT
>TRBJ2-7|-|TRBV5-4|-
CASSSSSYEQYF
TGTGCCAGCAGCTCGAGCTCCTACGAGCAGTACTTC
>TRBJ1-1|-|TRBV19|-
CASSIDRRAEAFF
TGTGCCAGTAGTATAGATCGAAGAGCTGAAGCTTTCTTT
>TRBJ1-1|-|TRBV29-1|TRBD1
CSADRDPNTEAFF
TGTAGCGCTGACAGGGATCCTAACACTGAAGCTTTCTTT
>TRBJ1-1|-|TRBV27|-
CASSLRADPNTEAFF
TGTGCCAGCAGTTTACGCGCGGATCCGAACACTGAAGCTTTCTTT
>TRBJ2-1|-|TRBV30|-
CAWSSWIVDSADNEQFF
TGTGCCTGGAGTTCCTGGATAGTGGACTCCGCCGACAATGAGCAGTTCTTC
>TRBJ2-2|-|TRBV28|-
CASSSPGPRGGELFF
TGTGCCAGCAGTTCTCCGGGCCCTAGGGGCGGGGAGCTGTTTTTT
>TRBJ2-3|-|TRBV2|-
CASSFVVDRFEGRTDTQYF
TGTGCCAGCAGTTTTGTTGTAGACAGGTTCGAAGGCCGGACAGATACGCAGTATTTT
>TRBJ2-7|-|TRBV19|-
CASSMSSAPEQYF
TGTGCCAGTAGTATGTCGTCGGCGCCTGAGCAGTACTTC
>TRBJ2-7|-|TRBV28|TRBD1
CASGVGTGVYEQYF
TGTGCCAGCGGGGTCGGGACAGGGGTTTACGAGCAGTACTTC
>TRBJ2-3|-|TRBV5-6|TRBD1
CASSSATGPDTQYF
TGTGCCAGCAGCTCCGCGACAGGGCCAGATACGCAGTATTTT
>TRBJ1-2|-|TRBV7-8|-
CASSLGSSGNYGYTF
TGTGCCAGCAGCTTAGGTTCGTCGGGGAATTATGGCTACACCTTC
>TRBJ2-2|-|TRBV14|TRBD2
CASSRLAGSGELFF
TGTGCCAGCAGCCGACTAGCGGGATCCGGGGAGCTGTTTTTT
>TRBJ2-1|-|TRBV4-1|-
CASSQGDIPSYNEQFF
TGCGCCAGCAGCCAAGGGGACATCCCCTCCTACAATGAGCAGTTCTTC
>TRBJ1-3|-|TRBV15|-
CATSREGYGNTIYF
TGTGCCACCAGCAGAGAAGGTTACGGAAACACCATATATTTT
>TRBJ1-2|-|TRBV4-2|-
CASSYKGNYGYTF
TGTGCCAGCAGCTACAAGGGGAACTATGGCTACACCTTC
>TRBJ2-7|-|TRBV2|TRBD2
CASSILRTGGKGF
TGTGCCAGCAGTATCCTGAGGACGGGGGGAAAGGGCTTC
>TRBJ2-7|once|TRBV18|TRBD1
CASQGAYEQYF
TGTGCCAGTCAGGGGGCCTACGAGCAGTACTTC
>TRBJ2-3|-|TRBV7-8|-
CASSLEGVPTDTQYF
TGTGCCAGCAGCTTAGAAGGGGTGCCCACAGATACGCAGTATTTT
>TRBJ1-5|-|TRBV21-1|-
CATIRGNQPQHF
TGTGCCACCATCAGGGGCAATCAGCCCCAGCATTTT
>TRBJ2-1|-|TRBV27|-
CASRGYFSGHEQFF
TGTGCCAGCAGGGGGTACTTCAGCGGACATGAGCAGTTCTTC
>TRBJ1-2|-|TRBV7-8|-
CASSSPGGGQSGYTF
TGTGCCAGCAGCTCACCGGGTGGGGGGCAAAGTGGCTACACCTTC
>TRBJ2-5|-|TRBV18|-
CASSPPGVAETQYF
TGTGCCAGCTCACCACCGGGAGTGGCAGAGACCCAGTACTTC
>TRBJ2-4|-|TRBV28|-
CASSSTGKPKNIQYF
TGTGCCAGCAGTTCAACAGGGAAGCCCAAAAACATTCAGTACTTC
>TRBJ1-1|few|TRBV7-9|-
CASSFNRAQLTEAFF
TGTGCCAGCAGCTTTAACAGGGCGCAGCTCACTGAAGCTTTCTTT
>TRBJ1-5|-|TRBV19|-
CASSIGVRQPQHF
TGTGCCAGTAGTATAGGGGTTCGTCAGCCCCAGCATTTT
>TRBJ2-2|-|TRBV4-1|-
CASSQETGAGELFF
TGCGCCAGCAGCCAAGAGACGGGGGCCGGGGAGCTGTTTTTT
>TRBJ2-7|-|TRBV5-1|TRBD2
CASSPGTSGRYEQYF
TGCGCCAGCAGCCCCGGGACTAGCGGGAGGTACGAGCAGTACTTC
>TRBJ1-1|once|TRBV19|TRBD1
CASTGGGSYTEAFF
TGTGCCAGTACAGGGGGTGGTTCTTACACTGAAGCTTTCTTT
>TRBJ2-7|-|TRBV27|-
CASTTRGGEQYF
TGTGCCAGCACCACTCGGGGTGGCGAGCAGTACTTC
>TRBJ2-1|-|TRBV11-3|-
CASSLEAGSYNEQFF
TGTGCCAGCAGCTTAGAGGCGGGTTCCTACAATGAGCAGTTCTTC
>TRBJ2-7|-|TRBV28|TRBD2
CASSSRTSPAYEQYF
TGTGCCAGCAGTTCTAGGACTAGCCCAGCCTACGAGCAGTACTTC
>TRBJ2-5|-|TRBV30|-
CAWREKETQYF
TGTGCCTGGAGGGAGAAAGAGACCCAGTACTTC
>TRBJ1-5|few|TRBV6-5|TRBD1
CASSIRQGWIQPQHF
TGTGCCAGCAGCATACGACAGGGCTGGATCCAGCCCCAGCATTTT
>TRBJ2-1|-|TRBV11-1|TRBD2
CASSLNIAGASYNEQFF
TGTGCCAGCAGCCTAAATATAGCGGGAGCGTCCTACAATGAGCAGTTCTTC
>TRBJ2-1|-|TRBV10-3|TRBD2
CAITPRMGLAGGMSSYNEQFF
TGTGCCATCACTCCGCGAATGGGACTAGCGGGAGGGATGAGCTCCTACAATGAGCAGTTCTTC
>TRBJ2-1|-|TRBV2|-
CSSLGNEQFF
TGTTCTAGCTTGGGCAATGAGCAGTTCTTC
>TRBJ1-2|few|TRBV29-1|-
CSVEVTDGYTF
TGCAGCGTTGAGGTGACAGATGGCTACACCTTC
>TRBJ2-1|-|TRBV19|TRBD2
CASRTSGSNNEQFF
TGTGCCAGTCGGACTAGCGGGAGTAACAATGAGCAGTTCTTC
>TRBJ1-2|-|TRBV28|-
CASSLSGTTYGYTF
TGTGCCAGCAGTTTATCCGGGACAACCTATGGCTACACCTTC